Following are 14 T cell receptor beta chains from one sample sequenced in a study of blood T cell repertoires in COVID-19 (dated by TCRdb to the early 2020s). Library method: the immunoSEQ multiplex PCR assay. Drawn from immuneACCESS, this table holds only the in-frame rearrangements with V and J called that TCRdb kept. Clones are partly lost; checked studies trace under half to an unresolved V gene and leave the rest unexplained. Recorded for this sample are about 220,000 clones; 80% to 90% of them occurred a single time. The ten largest clones add up to about 2.5% of the sample. Sequencing used PBMCs or T cells enriched from blood (not recorded which). The receptors shown here come from a woman between 25 and 40 years old with acute COVID-19.

The chain links TRBV5-6 to TRBJ2-6; D perhaps matches TRBD1 (6 bases). V shed 1 base and J shed 0 bases, with 11 bases lying between them. The CDR3 runs to 17 residues. Germline CDR1 SGHDT, CDR2 YYEEEE. This chain's CDR3 is CASSLNRALSGANVLTF. CDR3 DNA sequence: TGTGCCAGCAGCTTGAACAGGGCCCTCTCTGGGGCCAACGTCCTGACTTTC. Based on the CDR3 plus reference TRBV5-6 and TRBJ2-6, the full variable domain is DAGVTQSPTHLIKTRGQQVTLRCSPKSGHDTVSWYQQALGQGPQFIFQYYEEEERQRGNFPDRFSGHQFPNYSSELNVNALLLGDSALYLCASSLNRALSGANVLTFGAGSRLTVL.

J is TRBJ2-7 and V is TRBV16; 9 bases map to TRBD1. Trimming at V came to 5 bases and at J to 5 bases, leaving 4 bases not matched to a gene. Germline V gene lookup returns CDR1 KGHSY and CDR2 FQNENV. The CDR3 is 13 amino acids. CDR3 coding DNA: TGTGCCAGCAGCGACCGGGACAGGGACGAGCAGTACTTC. Translated: CASSDRDRDEQYF.

In DNA form, the CDR3 reads TGTGCCAGCAGTCGTCCCGCAACTAATGAAAAACTGTTTTTT. Translating it yields CASSRPATNEKLFF. This chain joins TRBV2 and TRBJ1-4; D not certain. This CDR3 is built from 14 residues. Looked up from germline, CDR1 is SNHLY and CDR2 is FYNNEI. The ends were cut back, 5 bases at V and 0 bases at J, with 7 bases in the middle.

The chain employs TRBV5-1 and TRBJ2-1; D not certain. This CDR3 comprises 11 residues. CDR1 and CDR2 from the germline V gene are SGHRS and YFSETQ. V was pared by 6 bases and J by 3 bases, with 4 bases between. CDR3 in amino acids: CASNIYNEQFF. The CDR3 DNA sequence: TGCGCCAGCAACATCTACAATGAGCAGTTCTTC.

A note on this clone: Other nucleotide sequences in the sample specify the same CDR3. The chain uses TRBV7-2 and TRBJ2-1; 13 nucleotides align to TRBD2. Germline V gene lookup returns CDR1 SGHTA and CDR2 FQGNSA. CDR3 length equals 15 residues. Trimming took 5 bases from V and 7 from J; bases not matched to a gene: 5. The CDR3 DNA sequence: TGTGCCAGCAGCACAGGACTAGCGGGAGTAAATGAGCAGTTCTTC. Translating it yields CASSTGLAGVNEQFF. Looking up the rest from reference TRBV7-2 and TRBJ2-1 gives the full variable domain: GAGVSQSPSNKVTEKGKDVELRCDPISGHTALYWYRQSLGQGLEFLIYFQGNSAPDKSGLPSDRFSAERTGGSVSTLTIQRTQQEDSAVYLCASSTGLAGVNEQFFGPGTRLTVL.

V gene TRBV24-1 combines with J gene TRBJ2-2, with 11 positions matching TRBD1. The CDR3 extends over 15 amino acids. CDR1 is KGHDR and CDR2 is SFDVKD in the germline V gene. Trimming cost V 3 bases and J 6 bases; bases outside gene matches: 2. Written as DNA, the CDR3 is TGTGCCACCAGTGATCGGGACAGGGGGTCCGGGGAGCTGTTTTTT. Translated: CATSDRDRGSGELFF.

This clone has a single count. The CDR3 reads CAISIRGGQPQHF. In DNA, the CDR3 is TGTGCCATCAGTATCAGGGGCGGCCAGCCCCAGCATTTT. The V and J genes are TRBV10-3 and TRBJ1-5, with D possibly matching TRBD1 (6 bases). The CDR3 runs 13 residues. Germline V gene lookup returns CDR1 ENHRY and CDR2 SYGVKD. Between the trimmed V and J ends, which lost 5 bases and 7 bases, there was a span of 12 bases.

The chain uses TRBV12-5 and TRBJ2-2; tentative D call: TRBD2 (6 bases). V was pared by 1 base and J by 5 bases, with 8 bases between. Germline V gives CDR1 LGHNT, CDR2 FRNRAP. This CDR3 region has 14 residues. The CDR3 nucleotides read TGTGCTAGTGGTTTGGCGACTAGGACCGGGGAGCTGTTTTTT. Translating gives CASGLATRTGELFF. Full variable domain (missing parts from reference TRBV12-5 and TRBJ2-2): DARVTQTPRHKVTEMGQEVTMRCQPILGHNTVFWYRQTMMQGLELLAYFRNRAPLDDSGMPKDRFSAEMPDATLATLKIQPSEPRDSAVYFCASGLATRTGELFFGEGSRLTVL.

V is TRBV7-9 and J is TRBJ1-2; a weak D match, TRBD1 (6 bases). Trimming took 5 bases from V and 2 from J, leaving 15 bases between them. Germline CDR1 is SEHNR and CDR2 is FQNEAQ (reference sequence). This CDR3 has 15 residues. Here the CDR3 reads CASSRFGQPNYGYTF. In DNA form, the CDR3 reads TGTGCCAGCAGCCGTTTCGGACAGCCGAACTATGGCTACACCTTC. The full variable domain, its missing parts supplied by reference TRBV7-9 and TRBJ1-2, is DTGVSQNPRHKITKRGQNVTFRCDPISEHNRLYWYRQTLGQGPEFLTYFQNEAQLEKSRLLSDRFSAERPKGSFSTLEIQRTEQGDSAMYLCASSRFGQPNYGYTFGSGTRLTVV.

This sequence joins TRBV5-1 and TRBJ1-1; D might be TRBD1 (6 bases). There are 13 residues in the CDR3. V was pared by 3 bases and J by 4 bases, with 10 bases between. Germline CDR1 and CDR2: SGHRS and YFSETQ. CDR3 in amino acids: CASSSTGFTEAFF. The DNA for the CDR3 is TGCGCCAGCAGCTCGACAGGTTTCACTGAAGCTTTCTTT.

The gene calls are TRBV5-1 and TRBJ1-2, with D possibly TRBD1 on 6 matching bases. The CDR3 sequence is 14 residues long. Trimming stripped 0 bases from V and 6 bases from J, with 12 bases between. Germline CDR1 is SGHRS and CDR2 is YFSETQ. The chain's CDR3 is CASSLAGEGHGYTF. CDR3 sequence (DNA): TGCGCCAGCAGCTTGGCAGGGGAGGGTCATGGCTACACCTTC. The entire variable domain, with the rest obtained from reference TRBV5-1 and TRBJ1-2, is as follows: KAGVTQTPRYLIKTRGQQVTLSCSPISGHRSVSWYQQTPGQGLQFLFEYFSETQRNKGNFPGRFSGRQFSNSRSEMNVSTLELGDSALYLCASSLAGEGHGYTFGSGTRLTVV.

This chain links TRBV6-2 or TRBV6-3 with TRBJ1-5; D not resolved. V lost 6 bases and J 1 base, leaving 10 bases between the germline ends. Looked up from germline, CDR1 is MNHEY and CDR2 is SVGEGT. The CDR3 loop spans 14 amino acids. DNA for the CDR3: TGTGCCAGCAGGCCTGACAACAGCAATCAGCCCCAGCATTTT. Amino acid sequence: CASRPDNSNQPQHF.

The chain uses TRBV10-1 and TRBJ1-2; a possible D gene is TRBD1 (5 bases). Per the germline V gene, CDR1 is WNHNN and CDR2 is SYGVQD (reference sequence). V shed 6 bases and J shed 7 bases, with 15 bases lying between them. The CDR3 contains 13 residues. CDR3 protein: CASRVTVFGGYTF. In DNA form, the CDR3 reads TGCGCCAGCAGAGTGACAGTATTCGGTGGCTACACCTTC.

This clone has a single count. The rearrangement uses TRBV2 and TRBJ1-3; D possibly corresponds to TRBD1 (5 bases). The CDR3 contains 13 residues. Trimming took 5 bases from V and 4 from J, leaving 9 bases between them. CDR1 SNHLY and CDR2 FYNNEI come from the germline V gene. The CDR3 spells CASSSGNGNTIYF. DNA for the CDR3: TGTGCCAGCAGTTCAGGGAACGGAAACACCATATATTTT.